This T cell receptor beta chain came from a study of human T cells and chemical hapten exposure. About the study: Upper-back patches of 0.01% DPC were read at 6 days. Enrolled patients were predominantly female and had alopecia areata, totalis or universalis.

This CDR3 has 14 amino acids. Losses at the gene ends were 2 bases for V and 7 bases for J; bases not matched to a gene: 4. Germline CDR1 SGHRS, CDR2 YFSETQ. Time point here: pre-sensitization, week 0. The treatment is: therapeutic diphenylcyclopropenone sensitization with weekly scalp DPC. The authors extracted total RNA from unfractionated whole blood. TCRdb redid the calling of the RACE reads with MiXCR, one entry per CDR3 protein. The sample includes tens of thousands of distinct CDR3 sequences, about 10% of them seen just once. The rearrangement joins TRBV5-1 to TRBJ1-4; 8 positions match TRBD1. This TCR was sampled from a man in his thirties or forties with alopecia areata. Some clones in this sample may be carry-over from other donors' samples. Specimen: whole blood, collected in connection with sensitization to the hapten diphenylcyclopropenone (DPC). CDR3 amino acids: CASSLGQGFEKLFF. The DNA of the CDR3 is TGCGCCAGCAGCTTAGGACAGGGCTTTGAAAAACTGTTTTTT.